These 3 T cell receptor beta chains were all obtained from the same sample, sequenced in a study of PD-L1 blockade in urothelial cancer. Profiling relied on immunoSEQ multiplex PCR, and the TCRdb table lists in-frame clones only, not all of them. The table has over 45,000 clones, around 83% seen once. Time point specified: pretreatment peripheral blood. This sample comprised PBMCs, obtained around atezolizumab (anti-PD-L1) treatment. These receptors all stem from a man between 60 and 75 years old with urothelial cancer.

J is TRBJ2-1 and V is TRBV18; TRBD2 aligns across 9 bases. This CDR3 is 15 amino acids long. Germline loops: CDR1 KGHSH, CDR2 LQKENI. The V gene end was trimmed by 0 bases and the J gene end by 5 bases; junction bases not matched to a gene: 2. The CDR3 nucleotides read TGTGCCAGCTCACCACCAGCTAGCGGGAACAATGAGCAGTTCTTC. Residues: CASSPPASGNNEQFF.

CDR3 sequence: CASSEGLAGGGANVLTF. In nucleotides, the CDR3 is TGCGCCAGCAGCGAGGGACTAGCGGGAGGTGGGGCCAACGTCCTGACTTTC. The V gene is TRBV5-1, the J gene TRBJ2-6; TRBD2 aligns across 15 bases. Germline V gene data show CDR1 as SGHRS and CDR2 as YFSETQ. The CDR3 extends over 17 amino acids. The V segment lost 4 bases and the J segment 3 bases; nucleotides outside the gene matches: 2.

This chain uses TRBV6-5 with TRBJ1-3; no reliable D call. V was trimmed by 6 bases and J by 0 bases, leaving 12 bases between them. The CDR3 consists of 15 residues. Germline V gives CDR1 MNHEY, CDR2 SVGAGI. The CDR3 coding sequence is TGTGCCAGCAGCCCTGCCACGAGCTCTGGAAACACCATATATTTT. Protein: CASSPATSSGNTIYF.